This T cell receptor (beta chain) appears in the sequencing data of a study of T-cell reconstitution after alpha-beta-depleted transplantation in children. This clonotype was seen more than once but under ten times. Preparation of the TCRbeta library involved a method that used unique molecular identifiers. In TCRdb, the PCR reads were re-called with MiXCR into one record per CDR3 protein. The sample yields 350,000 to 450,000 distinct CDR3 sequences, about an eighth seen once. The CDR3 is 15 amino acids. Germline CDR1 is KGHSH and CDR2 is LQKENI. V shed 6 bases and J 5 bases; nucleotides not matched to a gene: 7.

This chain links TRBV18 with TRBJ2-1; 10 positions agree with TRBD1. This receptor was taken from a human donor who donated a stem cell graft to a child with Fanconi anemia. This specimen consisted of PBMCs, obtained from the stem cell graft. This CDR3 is CASSRDRGLDNEQFF. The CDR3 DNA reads TGTGCCAGCTCCCGGGACAGGGGTTTGGACAATGAGCAGTTCTTC.